One sample yielded the 17 T cell receptor beta chains listed below, sequenced in a study of CD8 T cells in Susac syndrome. An input of 0.5 to 1 ug of RNA was subjected to reverse transcription using random hexamers. Each CDR3 protein is one row after TCRdb ran MiXCR on the immunoSEQ multiplex PCR reads. The sample shows about 110,000 distinct CDR3 sequences, approximately 93% of them seen only once. Sequencing used CD8+ T cells from PBMCs. Receptor source: a human donor with Susac syndrome.

The chain combines TRBV7-9 with TRBJ1-2, with D perhaps matching TRBD1 (5 bases). The CDR3 extends over 15 amino acids. Trimming took 5 bases from V and 2 from J, leaving 15 bases between them. CDR1 and CDR2 (germline): SEHNR, FQNEAQ (reference sequence). The CDR3 reads CASSTGTPFNYGYTF. The CDR3 DNA reads TGTGCCAGCAGCACCGGGACGCCTTTCAACTATGGCTACACCTTC. Using reference TRBV7-9 and TRBJ1-2 for the parts outside the CDR3, the full variable domain is DTGVSQNPRHKITKRGQNVTFRCDPISEHNRLYWYRQTLGQGPEFLTYFQNEAQLEKSRLLSDRFSAERPKGSFSTLEIQRTEQGDSAMYLCASSTGTPFNYGYTFGSGTRLTVV.

A word on this clonotype: One junction end disagrees with the germline gene, perhaps due to a read error. In DNA, the CDR3 is TGCAGCGCTAGGGCGGCTTTTCGGTACCCAGAGACCCAGTACTTC. Its translation: CSARAAFRYPETQYF. V is TRBV20-1 and J is TRBJ2-5, with D unclear. The CDR3 has 15 residues. Germline CDR1 DFQATT, CDR2 SNEGSKA (reference sequence).

The gene calls are TRBV12-3 or TRBV12-4 and TRBJ1-2, with TRBD1 matching 10 bases. Trimming removed 5 bases from V and 6 bases from J; junction bases left unmatched: 6. The CDR3 is 14 residues long. The CDR3, as DNA: TGTGCCAGCAGTCCTCCCGGGACAGGGGATGGCTACACCTTC. It codes for CASSPPGTGDGYTF.

The chain recombines TRBV9 with TRBJ2-3, with D hard to call. Deletions cut 3 bases from V and 4 bases from J, with 12 bases between. CDR3 length: 14 amino acids. Germline values: CDR1 SGDLS, CDR2 YYNGEE. The CDR3 loop reads CASSALGNPDTQYF. CDR3 DNA: TGTGCCAGCAGCGCCCTTGGAAATCCAGATACGCAGTATTTT.

V and J are TRBV24-1 and TRBJ2-1, with D tentatively TRBD1 or TRBD2 (5 bases each). The CDR3 spans 14 residues. Germline V gene sequence: CDR1 KGHDR, CDR2 SFDVKD. V was clipped by 4 bases and J by 8 bases, with 14 bases between them. The CDR3 DNA reads as TGTGCCACCAGTGACCGGGACCCGAGGGATGAGCAGTTCTTC. Translation: CATSDRDPRDEQFF.

V usage is TRBV13 and J usage is TRBJ2-5; D not resolved. CDR1 is PRHDT, CDR2 FYEKMQ, per germline (reference sequence). The V and J ends lost 8 bases and 10 bases respectively, with 17 bases between them. The CDR3 consists of 12 residues. The CDR3: CASSQGQVDQYF. The CDR3 DNA follows: TGTGCCAGCTCCCAAGGCCAGGTTGACCAGTACTTC.

The V gene is TRBV12-3 or TRBV12-4, the J gene TRBJ2-2, with D uncertain. The CDR3 has 12 amino acids. Trimming pared 8 bases from V and 1 base from J, leaving 5 bases between. CDR3: CASGVNTGELFF. Written as DNA, the CDR3 is TGTGCCAGCGGGGTGAACACCGGGGAGCTGTTTTTT.

The rearrangement joins TRBV5-4 to TRBJ2-5; TRBD2 agrees at 12 bases. J lost 4 bases, V lost 0 bases, and 4 bases had no gene match. The CDR3 contains 16 residues. Germline values: CDR1 SGHNT, CDR2 YYREEE (reference sequence). CDR3 bases: TGTGCCAGCAGCTTGGGAACTAGCGGGGGGCCAGAGACCCAGTACTTC. This sequence encodes CASSLGTSGGPETQYF.

The CDR3, as DNA: TGCAGTGCTAGAGATCAGTCCTACGAGCAGTACTTC. Protein product: CSARDQSYEQYF. The chain employs TRBV20-1 and TRBJ2-7; D unclear. Germline assignment: CDR1 DFQATT and CDR2 SNEGSKA (reference sequence). V was clipped by 0 bases and J by 1 base, with 4 bases between them. This CDR3 contains 12 residues.

The chain couples TRBV29-1 to TRBJ1-2, with 7 bases that match TRBD1. Germline trimming cut 5 bases from V and 1 base from J; bases unmatched to any gene: 7. Germline values: CDR1 SQVTM, CDR2 ANQGSEA. The CDR3 loop spans 14 amino acids. The CDR3 coding sequence is TGCAGCGTTCGGGAGGGGGCGGATAACTATGGCTACACCTTC. The encoded protein is CSVREGADNYGYTF.

The chain links TRBV13 to TRBJ2-3; 8 nucleotides match TRBD1. CDR1 and CDR2 from the germline V gene are PRHDT and FYEKMQ (reference sequence). This CDR3 is built from 13 residues. Trimming cost V 8 bases and J 1 base; bases outside gene matches: 2. DNA for the CDR3: TGTGCCAGCCAGGGGGCCGGCACAGATACGCAGTATTTT. Its translation is CASQGAGTDTQYF.

The J gene is TRBJ2-5, the V gene TRBV14, with TRBD1 matching over 10 bases. This CDR3 contains 16 residues. In germline, CDR1 is SGHDN, CDR2 FVKESK. The V segment lost 5 bases and the J segment 5 bases; nucleotides outside the gene matches: 11. CDR3 residues: CASSYGQGGLYETQYF. The CDR3 DNA sequence: TGTGCCAGCAGCTACGGACAGGGGGGTCTGTATGAGACCCAGTACTTC.

This chain links TRBV20-1 with TRBJ2-1, with D possibly TRBD1 on 6 matching bases. Germline assignment: CDR1 DFQATT and CDR2 SNEGSKA (reference sequence). The CDR3 has 14 amino acids. Deletions cut 6 bases from V and 0 bases from J, with 12 bases between. CDR3 nucleotides: TGCAGTGCCAGGGGTCCTGGCTCCTACAATGAGCAGTTCTTC. Amino acids: CSARGPGSYNEQFF.

This chain links TRBV9 with TRBJ1-2, with unresolved D. Germline V gene data show CDR1 as SGDLS and CDR2 as YYNGEE. This CDR3 region has 11 residues. Trimming left V 10 bases short and J 2 bases short, with 9 bases between. CDR3 coding DNA: TGTGCCTCCCAGGCGAACTATGGCTACACCTTC. Its protein is CASQANYGYTF.

The chain carries TRBV14 and TRBJ1-1; TRBD1 is a possible D gene (6 bases). The CDR3 has 15 amino acids. CDR1 is SGHDN and CDR2 is FVKESK in the germline V gene. V lost 4 bases and J 3 bases, leaving 15 bases between the germline ends. In DNA form, the CDR3 reads TGTGCCAGCAGCCGTGACAGGATTAGGGACACTGAAGCTTTCTTT. This gives the protein CASSRDRIRDTEAFF.

The chain recombines TRBV9 with TRBJ2-7, with 7 nucleotides matching TRBD2. V lost 4 bases to trimming and J lost 3 bases; unmatched junction nucleotides: 7. The CDR3 length is 14 residues. Germline V gene lookup returns CDR1 SGDLS and CDR2 YYNGEE. The CDR3 nucleotides read TGTGCCAGCAGCTTCGGGGAGGGGCTCTACGAGCAGTACTTC. This encodes CASSFGEGLYEQYF.

This sequence joins TRBV5-1 and TRBJ2-7; TRBD1 matches at 7 bases. Germline V gene sequence: CDR1 SGHRS, CDR2 YFSETQ. CDR3 length: 15 residues. The junction had 10 bases not matched to a gene; V was cut back by 4 bases and J by 3 bases. The CDR3 here is CASSRDSLSGYEQYF. The CDR3 region has the DNA TGCGCCAGCAGCCGGGACAGTCTAAGTGGCTACGAGCAGTACTTC.